This T cell receptor beta chain was sequenced during a study of OX40 agonist ivuxolimab in advanced cancers. Study-level background: Ivuxolimab was a fully human IgG2 agonistic monoclonal antibody targeting the costimulatory receptor OX40 (CD134). Intravenous ivuxolimab was administered to patients every 2 weeks at six dose levels: 0.01, 0.1, 0.3, 1.5, 3 and 10 mg/kg. Of the approximately 50 dose-escalation patients, hepatocellular carcinoma was present in some 19, melanoma in around 15, renal cell carcinoma in 9 and head and neck cancer in 9. In the dose-escalation cohort, 70% to 85% of patients were male, and the mean age was around 60 years, with a range of roughly 20 to 80. Prior anti-PD-1, anti-PD-L1 or anti-CTLA-4 therapy was permitted, and checkpoint inhibitors had been received by 30% to 40% of dose-escalation patients. Partial responses occurred in three dose-escalation patients: two with cutaneous melanoma and one with hepatocellular carcinoma. The purpose of peripheral TCRbeta sequencing was to test whether ivuxolimab changed TCR sequence diversity and led to clonal T-cell expansion. The paper reports the monotherapy dose-escalation portion (N of about 50 patients) of the phase I ivuxolimab trial.

Broad study findings and their caveats: Low levels of normalized T-cell clonal expansion were also shown by some nonresponding patients. After ivuxolimab, CD8+ T cells had more expanded clones than CD4+ T cells on average. In the 0.1-3.0 mg/kg groups, partial responders were among the patients with the lowest normalized peripheral clonal expansion, particularly in CD8+ T cells. The antigen specificity of the peripheral T cells that underwent clonal expansion was not determined. At doses of 0.1 to 3.0 mg/kg, clonal expansion of both CD4+ and CD8+ blood T cells was observed from baseline to week 6.

The CDR3 holds 15 amino acids from the cysteine to the phenylalanine. The kept DNA is CDR3 alone, 45 bases in frame from the first base. The germline V and J ends show losses of 6 bases and 8 bases respectively, and no gene match explains 14 bases of the junction. Sequences SGHNT (CDR1) and YYREEE (CDR2) are obtained from the germline V gene (reference sequence). The trial excluded patients who had a history of autoimmune disease or were on systemic immunosuppression. Peripheral blood for TCR sequencing was collected from all dose cohorts at baseline, on cycle 4 day 1, and on cycle 7 day 1. Samples came from an open-label, multicenter, first-in-human phase I dose-escalation trial of ivuxolimab. The trial enrolled adults with locally advanced or metastatic head and neck squamous cell, hepatocellular, melanoma or renal cell carcinoma. Before TCR sequencing, CD4+ and CD8+ T cells were separately sorted from peripheral blood.

To sequence the TCRbeta CDR3 region, genomic DNA was isolated from the sorted cells. TCRbeta CDR3 regions were sequenced using the immunoSEQ Assay. Held by TCRdb, this immuneACCESS table contains in-frame sequences only and omits some clones. Under half of the omission traces to an unresolved V gene where checked; the cause of the rest is unknown. This sample has about 64,000 clones in its table, and about 91% of those were observed once. Of the sample, about 0.44% is held by the ten largest clones. Concerning this clone itself: Its antigen specificity is not known. No much larger clonotype is one base removed from it; base qualities were not supplied.

Material: CD4+ or CD8+ T cells sorted from blood, obtained in a trial of the OX40 agonist ivuxolimab. The clonotype comes from an adult with an advanced solid tumor such as melanoma, head and neck, liver or kidney cancer. The rearrangement combines TRBV5-4 with TRBJ2-1, and 7 bases in between align with TRBD2. In nucleotide form, the sequence is TGTGCCAGCACAACCGGAGGGGAGGGCCTCTATGAGCAGTTCTTC. This translates into CASTTGGEGLYEQFF.